Listed below are T cell receptor beta chains from one sample, sequenced in a study of siplizumab effects on memory and regulatory T cells. Libraries were prepared by immunoSEQ multiplex PCR; TCRdb keeps only in-frame clonotypes and omits some of them. The data hold roughly 64,000 clones, with about 96% observed a single time. Sequenced input: naive CD8+ T cells sorted from blood. These receptors came from a human donor in good health. Both conserved end residues are part of each CDR3. A D gene is named only where the DNA matches it firmly. The size of a clone is reported for some rows only, either as once, few or many, or as a class for expanded clones.

abundance: once
v_gene: TRBV23-1
d_gene: .
j_gene: TRBJ1-1
CDR3nt: TGCGCCAGCAGTCAACTTTACCGCTCTCCCGGGACACCGAACACTGAAGCTTTCTTT
CDR3aa: CASSQLYRSPGTPNTEAFF

abundance: .
v_gene: TRBV4-3
d_gene: TRBD2
j_gene: TRBJ2-7
CDR3nt: TGCGCCAGCAGCCAAGATCCACTAGCGGGTAGCTCCTACGAGCAGTACTTC
CDR3aa: CASSQDPLAGSSYEQYF

abundance: .
v_gene: TRBV27
d_gene: .
j_gene: TRBJ2-3
CDR3nt: TGTGCCAGCAGTTTCTCCGGTCCCCGGGGCACAGATACGCAGTATTTT
CDR3aa: CASSFSGPRGTDTQYF

abundance: .
v_gene: TRBV11-2
d_gene: .
j_gene: TRBJ1-2
CDR3nt: TGTGCCAGCAGCTCGGGTGGGGTGGTAGCTAACTATGGCTACACCTTC
CDR3aa: CASSSGGVVANYGYTF

abundance: few
v_gene: TRBV4-1
d_gene: .
j_gene: TRBJ1-1
CDR3nt: TGCGCCAGCAGCCAAGATACGGGGATCACTGAAGCTTTCTTT
CDR3aa: CASSQDTGITEAFF

abundance: .
v_gene: TRBV13
d_gene: TRBD2
j_gene: TRBJ2-1
CDR3nt: TGTGCCAGCAGCTTAGGCCTAGGGACTAGCCAACATGAGCAGTTCTTC
CDR3aa: CASSLGLGTSQHEQFF

abundance: .
v_gene: TRBV5-1
d_gene: .
j_gene: TRBJ1-3
CDR3nt: TGCGCCAGCAACCTAAAGGAACAGGAAAAAATCCTAAGCTCTGGAAACACCATATATTTT
CDR3aa: CASNLKEQEKILSSGNTIYF

abundance: .
v_gene: TRBV7-9
d_gene: .
j_gene: TRBJ1-4
CDR3nt: TGTGCCAGCAGCTTAGCCGTCAGGGGCGATGAAAAACTGTTTTTT
CDR3aa: CASSLAVRGDEKLFF

abundance: .
v_gene: TRBV19
d_gene: TRBD2
j_gene: TRBJ2-7
CDR3nt: TGTGCCAGTAGTACGGGACTACCGGGCGAGCAGTACTTC
CDR3aa: CASSTGLPGEQYF

abundance: .
v_gene: TRBV7-9
d_gene: .
j_gene: TRBJ2-3
CDR3nt: TGTGCCAGCAGCCCGCCCCAGGAGACGCAGTATTTT
CDR3aa: CASSPPQETQYF

abundance: .
v_gene: TRBV4-2
d_gene: .
j_gene: TRBJ2-1
CDR3nt: TGTGCCAGCAGCCAAGAGGACCGCCCCAATGAGCAGTTCTTC
CDR3aa: CASSQEDRPNEQFF

abundance: .
v_gene: TRBV7-9
d_gene: .
j_gene: TRBJ2-4
CDR3nt: TGTGCCAGCATTGAGACATTTGAAGCCAAAAACATTCAGTACTTC
CDR3aa: CASIETFEAKNIQYF

abundance: .
v_gene: TRBV10-1
d_gene: .
j_gene: TRBJ2-7
CDR3nt: TGCGCCAGCAGCGTAGGGACCTACGAGCAGTACTTC
CDR3aa: CASSVGTYEQYF

abundance: .
v_gene: TRBV6-5
d_gene: TRBD2
j_gene: TRBJ2-2
CDR3nt: TGTGCCAGTCGACTAGCGGGTGAAACCGGGGAGCTGTTTTTT
CDR3aa: CASRLAGETGELFF

abundance: .
v_gene: TRBV7-6
d_gene: TRBD2
j_gene: TRBJ2-3
CDR3nt: TGTGCCAGCAGCCTCGGAGCGGGGGGGCCCACAGATACGCAGTATTTT
CDR3aa: CASSLGAGGPTDTQYF

abundance: .
v_gene: TRBV5-6
d_gene: .
j_gene: TRBJ1-6
CDR3nt: TGTGCCAGCAGCACTGGGACCCACTTAGCCTTT
CDR3aa: CASSTGTHLAF

abundance: .
v_gene: TRBV6-6
d_gene: TRBD1
j_gene: TRBJ2-2
CDR3nt: TGTGCCAGCAGCCGCAACCAGGGGGCCAACGGGGAGCTGTTTTTT
CDR3aa: CASSRNQGANGELFF